This T cell receptor (beta chain) was sequenced in a study of blood T cell repertoires in COVID-19. About the study: The origin of the acute and convalescent COVID-19 samples was the United States, Italy and Spain. PBMCs, B-cell-depleted T cells, or T cells provided the cDNA or gDNA that made up the material.

In the source study's methods: For nucleated cells, counts were estimated from reference gene primer amplification. Assay used: immunoSEQ multiplex PCR; TCRdb lists only in-frame clones, some missing. Clone size and V and J calls were adopted from that table, with D and trimming inferred from the DNA. Here the sample spans over 60,000 clones, around four fifths being singletons. It was during active infection that Seattle patients were enrolled and then longitudinally followed. The length of the CDR3 is 15 residues. Germline CDR1 reads MNHEY; CDR2 reads SMNVEV (reference sequence). Trimming took 4 bases from V and 8 from J, leaving 17 bases between them.

The V and J genes are TRBV27 and TRBJ1-4, with D uncertain. The sequencing sample was made of peripheral blood. The TCR sequence derives from a man between 60 and 70 years old with COVID-19, enrolled during active disease. The CDR3 spells CASSSRGQMQEKLFF. The DNA for the CDR3 is TGTGCCAGCAGTTCTCGAGGCCAAATGCAGGAAAAACTGTTTTTT.